A single sample gave rise to the 17 T cell receptor beta chains below, sequenced in a study of blood T cell repertoires in COVID-19. Only in-frame clones appear in the TCRdb table, and some are missing; sequencing was by immunoSEQ multiplex PCR. The repertoire holds 130,000 or so clones, about four fifths seen once, with 18% in the top ten. The specimen was PBMCs or T cells enriched from blood (not recorded which). These receptors all stem from a man aged 30 to 45 who had recovered from COVID-19.

The chain couples TRBV29-1 to TRBJ1-2, with 9 bases matching TRBD1. Per germline, CDR1 SQVTM and CDR2 ANQGSEA. The CDR3 covers 15 residues. V shed 2 bases, J shed 3 bases, and the junction held 7 bases outside the gene matches. CDR3 protein: CSVEPTGGRDYGYTF. The DNA for the CDR3 is TGCAGCGTTGAACCCACAGGGGGCAGAGACTATGGCTACACCTTC.

The rearrangement links TRBV11-2 to TRBJ2-5; the match to TRBD1 covers 8 bases. CDR1 SGHAT and CDR2 FQNNGV come from the germline V gene. This CDR3 has 18 residues. Trimming took 0 bases from V and 5 from J; bases not matched to a gene: 14. CDR3 in DNA: TGTGCCAGCAGCTTAGATGGAGGCCGAACAGGGGGACGGGAGACCCAGTACTTC. Its translation is CASSLDGGRTGGRETQYF.

As to this clone: The same CDR3 is also encoded by other DNA sequences in this sample. This rearrangement joins TRBV6-1 to TRBJ1-1; perhaps TRBD1 as D (6 bases). The ends were cut back, 0 bases at V and 0 bases at J, with 8 bases in the middle. The germline CDR1 and CDR2 sequences are MNHNS and SASEGT. CDR3 length equals 15 residues. As DNA, the CDR3 is TGTGCCAGCAGTGAAGCAGGGGGTTTGAACACTGAAGCTTTCTTT. Translating it yields CASSEAGGLNTEAFF.

The chain has TRBV10-3 and TRBJ2-6, with D unresolved. The CDR3 totals 17 residues. CDR1 and CDR2 from the germline V gene are ENHRY and SYGVKD. Trimming removed 0 bases at V and 0 bases at J, with 9 bases between. Written as DNA, the CDR3 is TGTGCCATCAGTGAGTCGTTCAGATCCTCTGGGGCCAACGTCCTGACTTTC. This sequence encodes CAISESFRSSGANVLTF.

The gene calls are TRBV10-3 and TRBJ2-7, with no clear D. Trimming took 3 bases from V and 0 from J, leaving 9 bases between them. The CDR3 is 14 residues long. Germline V gives CDR1 ENHRY, CDR2 SYGVKD. The CDR3 sequence: CAISELPGSYEQYF. Here the CDR3 DNA reads TGTGCCATCAGTGAACTCCCTGGCTCCTACGAGCAGTACTTC.

DNA of the CDR3: TGCGCCAGCAGCTTGGAACTAGCGGGAGGGACGGCAGATACGCAGTATTTT. Protein: CASSLELAGGTADTQYF. The chain combines TRBV5-1 with TRBJ2-3, with 13 positions matching TRBD2. This CDR3 has 17 residues. In germline, CDR1 is SGHRS, CDR2 YFSETQ. The junction had 5 bases not matched to a gene; V was cut back by 0 bases and J by 4 bases.

The chain recombines TRBV12-5 with TRBJ2-3, with D perhaps matching TRBD2 (7 bases). V was clipped by 7 bases and J by 5 bases, with 22 bases between them. This CDR3 is 16 amino acids long. Germline V gene sequence: CDR1 LGHNT, CDR2 FRNRAP. The CDR3 reads CASAPRLGGLGDTQYF. In nucleotides, the CDR3 is TGTGCTAGTGCCCCCCGCCTGGGGGGGCTAGGAGATACGCAGTATTTT.

The J gene is TRBJ1-6, the V gene TRBV2; 7 positions agree with TRBD1. Germline CDR1 reads SNHLY; CDR2 reads FYNNEI. The CDR3 has 13 amino acids. After removal of 11 bases from V and 7 bases from J, the junction contained 8 bases not matched to a gene. The CDR3 loop is CACKTGENSPLHF. The DNA of the CDR3 is TGTGCCTGTAAAACAGGGGAGAATTCACCCCTCCACTTT.

The rearrangement uses TRBV5-5 and TRBJ2-2; TRBD1 matches at 8 bases. There are 16 residues in the CDR3. J gave up 4 bases and V 0 bases, and 5 bases lay outside the gene matches. Germline-derived CDR1 and CDR2 are SGHKS and YYEKEE (reference sequence). The CDR3: CASSLAAGGFTGELFF. The DNA for the CDR3 is TGTGCCAGCAGCTTGGCGGCAGGGGGCTTCACCGGGGAGCTGTTTTTT.

The chain links TRBV4-2 to TRBJ2-1; no reliable D call. The V gene's germline CDR1 is LGHNA and CDR2 YNFKEQ. Trimming cost V 0 bases and J 0 bases, with 12 bases left between them. The CDR3 contains 17 residues. CDR3 amino acids: CASSQDFGGRSYNEQFF. As DNA, the CDR3 is TGTGCCAGCAGCCAAGATTTCGGCGGTCGCTCCTACAATGAGCAGTTCTTC.

V usage is TRBV2 and J usage is TRBJ2-5; 8 bases are a match to TRBD2. The germline gives CDR1 SNHLY, CDR2 FYNNEI. The V gene end was trimmed by 5 bases and the J gene end by 4 bases; junction bases not matched to a gene: 15. This CDR3 is 17 amino acids long. CDR3 DNA sequence: TGTGCCAGCAGTCATACCTTAGCGGGAAACGCTGGAGAGACCCAGTACTTC. Translated: CASSHTLAGNAGETQYF. The variable domain in full, completed from reference TRBV2 and TRBJ2-5, reads EPEVTQTPSHQVTQMGQEVILRCVPISNHLYFYWYRQILGQKVEFLVSFYNNEISEKSEIFDDQFSVERPDGSNFTLKIRSTKLEDSAMYFCASSHTLAGNAGETQYFGPGTRLLVL.

The chain carries TRBV5-6 and TRBJ2-7; D is unclear. Germline assignment: CDR1 SGHDT and CDR2 YYEEEE. The CDR3 runs 17 residues. V was shortened by 3 bases and J by 2 bases, with 21 bases between the two germline ends. The CDR3 spells CASSYLNFRGPTYEQYF. DNA of the CDR3: TGTGCCAGCAGCTACCTCAATTTCCGCGGCCCGACCTACGAGCAGTACTTC. Filled out from reference TRBV5-6 and TRBJ2-7, the complete variable domain reads DAGVTQSPTHLIKTRGQQVTLRCSPKSGHDTVSWYQQALGQGPQFIFQYYEEEERQRGNFPDRFSGHQFPNYSSELNVNALLLGDSALYLCASSYLNFRGPTYEQYFGPGTRLTVT.

This clone occurred a few times. The chain carries TRBV6-5 and TRBJ2-1, with TRBD2 matching over 9 bases. V trimming: 2 bases; J trimming: 6 bases; junction bases outside the gene matches: 8. In germline, CDR1 is MNHEY, CDR2 SVGAGI. The CDR3 has 16 amino acids. CDR3 residues: CASSYRGGGAVNEQFF. CDR3 bases: TGTGCCAGCAGTTACAGGGGCGGGGGGGCCGTCAATGAGCAGTTCTTC.

The V and J genes are TRBV5-6 and TRBJ2-2; possibly TRBD2 for D (5 bases). CDR1 is SGHDT, CDR2 YYEEEE, per germline. The germline V and J ends were trimmed by 0 bases and 6 bases, with 18 bases remaining between them. The CDR3 consists of 17 residues. CDR3 DNA: TGTGCCAGCAGCTTGGCCTATCGCTACCCCGGGGCCGGGGAGCTGTTTTTT. Translation gives CASSLAYRYPGAGELFF. The entire variable domain, with the rest obtained from reference TRBV5-6 and TRBJ2-2, is as follows: DAGVTQSPTHLIKTRGQQVTLRCSPKSGHDTVSWYQQALGQGPQFIFQYYEEEERQRGNFPDRFSGHQFPNYSSELNVNALLLGDSALYLCASSLAYRYPGAGELFFGEGSRLTVL.

V gene TRBV2 combines with J gene TRBJ1-1, with 10 bases lining up with TRBD1. The CDR3 totals 18 residues. V lost 8 bases to trimming and J lost 0 bases; unmatched junction nucleotides: 15. CDR1 SNHLY and CDR2 FYNNEI come from the germline V gene. CDR3 amino acids: CASHDIGTGVAMNTEAFF. The CDR3 DNA is TGTGCCAGCCACGATATCGGGACAGGGGTCGCCATGAACACTGAAGCTTTCTTT.

The chain uses TRBV14 and TRBJ1-3, with TRBD1 matching over 8 bases. Germline CDR1 SGHDN, CDR2 FVKESK. The CDR3 length is 16 residues. J gave up 4 bases and V 4 bases, and 9 bases lay outside the gene matches. CDR3 DNA: TGTGCCAGCAGCCGAGCCGGCAGGGGGCCCGGAAACACCATATATTTT. This gives the protein CASSRAGRGPGNTIYF.

This chain joins TRBV9 and TRBJ1-1, with TRBD1 as a possible D gene (5 bases). V was trimmed by 6 bases and J by 5 bases, leaving 20 bases between them. Looked up from germline, CDR1 is SGDLS and CDR2 is YYNGEE. The CDR3 is 15 residues long. As DNA, the CDR3 is TGTGCCAGCAACCCAGACCCGCAGGGTCGGACTGAAGCTTTCTTT. Translated, it gives CASNPDPQGRTEAFF.